The clone carrying this TCR beta chain came up once. V was pared by 4 bases and J by 3 bases, with 9 bases of the junction left unmatched. Germline CDR1 and CDR2: SGHRS and YFSETQ. CDR3 size: 15 residues. The data belong to a study of blood T cell repertoires in COVID-19. As for the study in general: Sites across the United States, Italy and Spain contributed samples from acute and convalescent COVID-19. T cells, B-cell-depleted T cells, or PBMCs supplied cDNA or gDNA.

In the original analysis: Estimated nucleated cell counts came from reference gene primer amplification. Sequencing used immunoSEQ multiplex PCR; TCRdb keeps in-frame clones, though not all of them. The DNA was the basis for D and trimming; V, J and clone size are from that table. The sample consists of about 210,000 clones, 84% of them appearing once. This rearrangement joins TRBV5-1 to TRBJ2-7; the match to TRBD1 covers 8 bases. The receptor was isolated from a woman between 50 and 59 years old with active or convalescent COVID-19. The sequenced material came from peripheral blood. CDR3 amino acids: CASSPDRGEGYEQYV. In DNA form, the CDR3 reads TGCGCCAGCAGCCCTGACAGGGGAGAGGGCTACGAGCAGTACGTC.